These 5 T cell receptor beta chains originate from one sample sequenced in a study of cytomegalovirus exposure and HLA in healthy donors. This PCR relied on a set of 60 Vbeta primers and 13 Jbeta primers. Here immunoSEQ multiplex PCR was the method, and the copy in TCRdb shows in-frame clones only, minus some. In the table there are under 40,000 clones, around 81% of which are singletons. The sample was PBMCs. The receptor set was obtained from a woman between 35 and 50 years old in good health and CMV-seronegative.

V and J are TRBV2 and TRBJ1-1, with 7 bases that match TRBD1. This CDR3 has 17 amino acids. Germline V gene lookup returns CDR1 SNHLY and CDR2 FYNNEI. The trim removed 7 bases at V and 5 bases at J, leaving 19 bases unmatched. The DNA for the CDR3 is TGTGCCAGCAATGACTATTCCCTACGACAGGGAGAGACTGAAGCTTTCTTT. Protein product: CASNDYSLRQGETEAFF. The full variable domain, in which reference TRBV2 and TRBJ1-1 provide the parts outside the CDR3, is EPEVTQTPSHQVTQMGQEVILRCVPISNHLYFYWYRQILGQKVEFLVSFYNNEISEKSEIFDDQFSVERPDGSNFTLKIRSTKLEDSAMYFCASNDYSLRQGETEAFFGQGTRLTVV.

CDR3 loop: CASRADKNYYEQYF. For the CDR3, the DNA is TGTGCCAGCAGGGCCGACAAGAATTACTACGAGCAGTACTTC. This chain links TRBV2 with TRBJ2-7; no definite D call. Between the trimmed V and J ends, which lost 6 bases and 3 bases, there was a span of 15 bases. The CDR3 is 14 residues long. Germline assignment: CDR1 SNHLY and CDR2 FYNNEI.

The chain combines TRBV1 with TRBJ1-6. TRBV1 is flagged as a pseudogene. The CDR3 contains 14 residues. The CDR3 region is CTSSQYGEGSPLHF. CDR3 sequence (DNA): TGCACCAGCAGCCAATATGGGGAGGGGTCACCCCTCCACTTT.

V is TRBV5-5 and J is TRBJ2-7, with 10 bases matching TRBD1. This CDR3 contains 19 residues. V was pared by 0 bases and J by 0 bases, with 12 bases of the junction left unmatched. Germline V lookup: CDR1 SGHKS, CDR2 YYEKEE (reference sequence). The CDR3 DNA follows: TGTGCCAGCAGCTTGGGTTACCGGGACAGGGGCCCCCGCTCCTACGAGCAGTACTTC. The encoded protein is CASSLGYRDRGPRSYEQYF.

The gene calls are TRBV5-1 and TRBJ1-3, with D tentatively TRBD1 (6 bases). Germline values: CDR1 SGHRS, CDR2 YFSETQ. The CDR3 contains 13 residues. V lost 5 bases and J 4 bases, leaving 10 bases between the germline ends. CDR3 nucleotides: TGCGCCAGCAGTCGGGACATCGGAAACACCATATATTTT. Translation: CASSRDIGNTIYF.